The 30 T cell receptor beta chains reported below all come from one sample, sequenced in a study of PD-1 blockade in classical Hodgkin lymphoma. Clones were sequenced by immunoSEQ multiplex PCR, and TCRdb holds only the in-frame ones, with some missing. Among some 110,000 clones listed, roughly nine tenths were seen once. Regarding time point: cycle 4 day 1 (C4D1), after 6 weeks of nivolumab. Relapses following autologous stem cell transplantation were seen in all patients, with brentuximab vedotin exposure varying. Sequenced material: peripheral blood mononuclear cells (PBMCs), taken before the fourth cycle of nivolumab. The source is a human donor with classical Hodgkin lymphoma.

This clone is a singleton in its sample. The chain employs TRBV7-2 and TRBJ2-3; 7 nucleotides match TRBD2. The germline gives CDR1 SGHTA, CDR2 FQGNSA. This CDR3 is 19 amino acids long. The J segment lost 0 bases and the V segment lost 3 bases, leaving 15 bases of the junction unmatched. CDR3 in DNA: TGTGCCAGCAGCTTCTCCGGGACTAACGTCCGGAGGAGCACAGATACGCAGTATTTT. This gives the protein CASSFSGTNVRRSTDTQYF.

The V and J genes are TRBV6-5 and TRBJ2-1; tentative D call: TRBD2 (5 bases). The germline V gene encodes CDR1 MNHEY and CDR2 SVGAGI. Trimming stripped 7 bases from V and 8 bases from J, with 18 bases between. The length of the CDR3 is 14 residues. The CDR3, as DNA: TGTGCCAGCATCCGGGCGGGTAAACACGATGAGCAGTTCTTC. It is translated as CASIRAGKHDEQFF.

This clone has just one count. The CDR3 loop is CASSLEEGVYGYTF. In DNA, the CDR3 is TGTGCCAGCAGCTTGGAGGAGGGTGTCTATGGCTACACCTTC. The chain is built from TRBV5-5 and TRBJ1-2, with D hard to call. Trimming cost V 0 bases and J 4 bases, with 10 bases left between them. The germline V gene encodes CDR1 SGHKS and CDR2 YYEKEE (reference sequence). The CDR3 covers 14 residues.

This chain joins TRBV21-1 and TRBJ1-1. TRBV21-1 is classified as a pseudogene. The CDR3 is made up of 16 amino acids. The CDR3 nucleotides are TGTGCCAGCAGCAAGGGCTTGGAGGTTGGGGGCACTGAAGCTTTCTTT. Translated: CASSKGLEVGGTEAFF.

A few counts support this clone. This sequence joins TRBV6-5 and TRBJ1-2, with D maybe TRBD1 (5 bases). Per the germline V gene, CDR1 is MNHEY and CDR2 is SVGAGI. Deletions cut 3 bases from V and 8 bases from J, with 16 bases between. The CDR3 consists of 14 residues. The CDR3 sequence is CASSYSRDLAGYTF. CDR3 nucleotide sequence: TGTGCCAGCAGTTATTCCCGGGACCTGGCGGGCTACACCTTC.

The V call is TRBV19, the J call TRBJ1-2; D gene uncertain. Trimming removed 6 bases at V and 2 bases at J, with 13 bases between. Germline lookup yields CDR1 LNHDA and CDR2 SQIVND (reference sequence). The CDR3 runs 14 residues. The CDR3 sequence: CASSSPGVNYGYTF. CDR3 DNA: TGTGCCAGTAGCTCTCCGGGAGTGAACTATGGCTACACCTTC.

The chain joins TRBV6-1 to TRBJ1-2; 9 nucleotides agree with TRBD1. In germline, CDR1 is MNHNS, CDR2 SASEGT. The CDR3 sequence is 13 residues long. The V segment lost 8 bases and the J segment 2 bases; nucleotides outside the gene matches: 3. The CDR3 region has the DNA TGTGCCAGCGACGGACAGGGGAACTATGGCTACACCTTC. It yields the protein CASDGQGNYGYTF.

This chain uses TRBV27 with TRBJ2-1; TRBD2 aligns across 11 bases. Germline CDR1 MNHEY, CDR2 SMNVEV (reference sequence). After removal of 6 bases from V and 6 bases from J, the junction contained 4 bases not matched to a gene. This CDR3 contains 14 residues. DNA for the CDR3: TGTGCCAGCAGAAATAGCGGGAGGGCCAATGAGCAGTTCTTC. Translation: CASRNSGRANEQFF.

J is TRBJ2-7 and V is TRBV30, with D maybe TRBD1 (5 bases). V was pared by 4 bases and J by 0 bases, with 25 bases between. The length of the CDR3 is 18 residues. Looked up from germline, CDR1 is GTSNPN and CDR2 is SVGIG (reference sequence). Here the CDR3 reads CAWIPKGKGLLYSYEQYF. For the CDR3, the DNA is TGTGCCTGGATCCCCAAGGGAAAGGGGCTACTATACTCCTACGAGCAGTACTTC.

This clone was seen a handful of times. This chain connects TRBV30 to TRBJ2-1; 9 positions match TRBD2. The CDR3 sequence is 15 residues long. The J segment lost 1 base and the V segment lost 4 bases, leaving 5 bases of the junction unmatched. Germline lookup yields CDR1 GTSNPN and CDR2 SVGIG (reference sequence). The CDR3 is CAWTIAGVSYNEQFF. The CDR3 coding sequence is TGTGCCTGGACCATAGCGGGAGTGTCCTACAATGAGCAGTTCTTC.

Only one count was recorded for this clone. The chain links TRBV7-2 to TRBJ2-7; perhaps D is TRBD1 or TRBD2 (6 bases each). V lost 5 bases and J 1 base, leaving 21 bases between the germline ends. Germline V gene lookup returns CDR1 SGHTA and CDR2 FQGNSA. CDR3 length equals 17 residues. CDR3 residues: CASSELVGGTYSYEQYF. The CDR3 DNA reads as TGTGCCAGCAGCGAACTCGTGGGGGGCACTTATTCCTACGAGCAGTACTTC.

This clone was seen only once. This sequence joins TRBV2 and TRBJ2-2; D gene unclear. V shed 6 bases and J shed 1 base, with 6 bases lying between them. Germline V CDR1 and CDR2: SNHLY, FYNNEI. The CDR3 has 13 residues. Written as DNA, the CDR3 is TGTGCCAGCAGAAGGGAGAACACCGGGGAGCTGTTTTTT. This translates into CASRRENTGELFF.

The chain is built from TRBV30 and TRBJ2-7; D is unresolved. The length of the CDR3 is 11 residues. CDR1 is GTSNPN, CDR2 SVGIG, per germline (reference sequence). Trimming shortened V by 3 bases and J by 5 bases, and 8 bases separated the two germline ends. The CDR3 region is CAWSRTDEQYF. DNA of the CDR3: TGTGCCTGGAGCAGGACCGACGAGCAGTACTTC. The whole variable domain, filled in from reference TRBV30 and TRBJ2-7, reads SQTIHQWPATLVQPVGSPLSLECTVEGTSNPNLYWYRQAAGRGLQLLFYSVGIGQISSEVPQNLSASRPQDRQFILSSKKLLLSDSGFYLCAWSRTDEQYFGPGTRLTVT.

The V call is TRBV29-1, the J call TRBJ2-7; 8 nucleotides match TRBD1. This CDR3 has 13 amino acids. Germline V gene data show CDR1 as SQVTM and CDR2 as ANQGSEA. Trimming removed 8 bases from V and 0 bases from J; junction bases left unmatched: 6. The CDR3: CSPRDRSSYEQYF. For the CDR3, the DNA is TGCAGCCCCCGGGACAGGAGCTCCTACGAGCAGTACTTC.

The chain recombines TRBV27 with TRBJ1-5, with D maybe TRBD1 (5 bases). The CDR3 sequence is 15 residues long. CDR1 is MNHEY, CDR2 SMNVEV, per germline (reference sequence). V was clipped by 6 bases and J by 2 bases, with 14 bases between them. CDR3 sequence reads: CASSPERGGNQPQHF. The CDR3 DNA reads as TGTGCCAGCAGCCCTGAGAGGGGCGGCAATCAGCCCCAGCATTTT.

The gene calls are TRBV7-6 and TRBJ1-4, with 10 bases lining up with TRBD1. The germline V gene has CDR1 SGHVS and CDR2 FNYEAQ. V shed 5 bases, J shed 8 bases, and the junction held 8 bases outside the gene matches. The CDR3 has 15 residues. As DNA, the CDR3 is TGTGCCAGCAGCCCGACTCCGGGACAGGGGGAAAAACTGTTTTTT. Encoded protein: CASSPTPGQGEKLFF.

The CDR3 sequence: CASSQVTDGYTF. The DNA for the CDR3 is TGTGCCAGCAGCCAAGTAACCGATGGCTACACCTTC. This chain joins TRBV4-2 and TRBJ1-2, with D hard to call. The CDR3 length is 12 residues. V was trimmed by 1 base and J by 6 bases, leaving 6 bases between them. Germline V gene sequence: CDR1 LGHNA, CDR2 YNFKEQ.

This clone has a single count. The CDR3 DNA is TGTGCCAGCAGCCCAATGACAGGGGTCAGGAATGCAGATACGCAGTATTTT. It codes for CASSPMTGVRNADTQYF. J is TRBJ2-3 and V is TRBV7-9, with 8 positions matching TRBD1. Germline assignment: CDR1 SEHNR and CDR2 FQNEAQ (reference sequence). The CDR3 runs to 17 residues. Trimming removed 5 bases from V and 4 bases from J; junction bases left unmatched: 14.

The chain combines TRBV23-1 with TRBJ2-7; possibly TRBD2 for D (5 bases). Being an ORF, TRBV23-1 has a function that is uncertain. CDR3 length: 13 residues. V dropped 3 bases and J dropped 3 bases, with 9 bases sitting between them. The CDR3 sequence is CASSHLAGYEQYF. The CDR3 coding sequence is TGCGCCAGCAGTCATCTGGCGGGCTACGAGCAGTACTTC.

The gene calls are TRBV19 and TRBJ2-7, with 8 bases identical to TRBD1. Germline V CDR1 and CDR2: LNHDA, SQIVND (reference sequence). The CDR3 loop spans 13 amino acids. J gave up 3 bases and V 4 bases, and 2 bases lay outside the gene matches. The CDR3 sequence: CASSRTGNYEQYF. In DNA form, the CDR3 reads TGTGCCAGTAGTAGGACAGGGAACTACGAGCAGTACTTC.

This clone appeared a single time. The chain uses TRBV5-8 and TRBJ1-2; D is uncertain. Germline lookup yields CDR1 SGHTS and CDR2 YDEGEE. Trimming left V 3 bases short and J 5 bases short, with 11 bases between. The CDR3 has 13 amino acids. CDR3 region: CASSSEYGYGYTF. In nucleotides, the CDR3 is TGTGCCAGCAGCTCGGAGTACGGGTATGGCTACACCTTC.

V usage is TRBV5-6 and J usage is TRBJ2-5, with unresolved D. Deletions cut 1 base from V and 1 base from J, with 17 bases between. Germline-derived CDR1 and CDR2 are SGHDT and YYEEEE. The length of the CDR3 is 17 residues. The CDR3 here is CASSLNLPADFQETQYF. CDR3 coding DNA: TGTGCCAGCAGCTTGAATCTGCCGGCCGATTTCCAAGAGACCCAGTACTTC.

The chain is built from TRBV7-2 and TRBJ1-1, with TRBD1 as a possible D gene (6 bases). The CDR3 length is 12 residues. Between the trimmed V and J ends, which lost 4 bases and 11 bases, there was a span of 14 bases. Germline CDR1 reads SGHTA; CDR2 reads FQGNSA. Written as DNA, the CDR3 is TGTGCCAGCAGCTCAACAGGGCATCAGGCTTTCTTT. It encodes CASSSTGHQAFF.

The genes are TRBV7-2 and TRBJ2-7, with 11 bases that match TRBD2. There are 15 residues in the CDR3. The germline V gene has CDR1 SGHTA and CDR2 FQGNSA. V lost 5 bases to trimming and J lost 7 bases; unmatched junction nucleotides: 10. As DNA, the CDR3 is TGTGCCAGCAGCCCCAATTCTAGCGGGGGGCTTGAGCAGTACTTC. Residues: CASSPNSSGGLEQYF.

The CDR3 protein is CASSQMGVKGPRTEAFF. CDR3 nucleotides: TGTGCCAGCAGCCAGATGGGTGTCAAGGGCCCGAGAACTGAAGCTTTCTTT. The chain carries TRBV13 and TRBJ1-1; D is unresolved. Germline CDR1 is PRHDT and CDR2 is FYEKMQ (reference sequence). Trimming took 5 bases from V and 5 from J, leaving 24 bases between them. The CDR3 is made up of 17 amino acids.

This clone occurred a few times. V is TRBV27 and J is TRBJ2-7; the match to TRBD1 covers 9 bases. From germline, CDR1 is MNHEY and CDR2 SMNVEV (reference sequence). V trimming: 3 bases; J trimming: 2 bases; junction bases outside the gene matches: 8. This CDR3 is built from 16 residues. The CDR3 is CASSFGTGSAAYEQYF. For the CDR3, the DNA is TGTGCCAGCAGTTTTGGGACAGGGAGTGCAGCCTACGAGCAGTACTTC.

The CDR3 region has the DNA TGTGCCATCAGTGAGTCAGGGACAGGGAACGCAGATACGCAGTATTTT. Its translation is CAISESGTGNADTQYF. This sequence joins TRBV10-3 and TRBJ2-3; TRBD1 agrees at 9 bases. The CDR3 extends over 16 amino acids. J gave up 4 bases and V 0 bases, and 5 bases lay outside the gene matches. Germline assignment: CDR1 ENHRY and CDR2 SYGVKD.

CDR3 bases: TGTGCCAGCAGTTTATCTGTCAATCAGCCCCAGCATTTT. As protein: CASSLSVNQPQHF. V and J are TRBV27 and TRBJ1-5; D unresolved. This CDR3 is 13 amino acids long. With 0 bases removed from V and 3 bases from J, the gap between germline ends came to 3 bases. CDR1 is MNHEY, CDR2 SMNVEV, per germline (reference sequence).

This chain links TRBV5-8 with TRBJ2-3, with D hard to call. Germline CDR1 SGHTS, CDR2 YDEGEE. This CDR3 has 15 residues. Between the trimmed V and J ends, which lost 0 bases and 2 bases, there was a span of 10 bases. CDR3 bases: TGTGCCAGCAGCTTGGCACGGAAACTCACAGATACGCAGTATTTT. It yields the protein CASSLARKLTDTQYF.

The CDR3 reads CASSLEQGSYEQYF. In nucleotides, the CDR3 is TGCGCCAGCAGCTTGGAGCAGGGATCCTACGAGCAGTACTTC. The gene calls are TRBV5-1 and TRBJ2-7, with D perhaps matching TRBD1 (5 bases). V shed 0 bases and J shed 1 base, with 8 bases lying between them. Germline CDR1 reads SGHRS; CDR2 reads YFSETQ. This CDR3 has 14 amino acids.